This T cell receptor (beta chain) was sequenced in a study of beta chain features in type 1 diabetes. Study-level results: VDJ junctions from patients with type 1 diabetes contained fewer insertions and more deletions. A moderate, significant TCRB CDR3 shortening appeared in type 1 diabetes across four CD4+ subsets.

V was trimmed by 3 bases and J by 4 bases, leaving 7 bases between them. The germline V gene encodes CDR1 MGHDK and CDR2 SYGVNS. The CDR3 runs to 14 residues. To note about this clone: The antigen is not known.

All of the isolated RNA was reverse transcribed, so expressed TCRB transcripts were sequenced. Around 3.57 million reads was the average for naive, central memory and regulatory T cell samples. The method was immunoSEQ multiplex PCR; TCRdb's version includes in-frame clones alone and lacks a portion of them. The table records more than 300,000 clones, roughly 12% of them present only once. The sequenced sample consisted of naive CD4+ T cells from blood. The receptor was isolated from a woman in her late teens or twenties with type 1 diabetes. The V call is TRBV25-1, the J call TRBJ1-6; no reliable D call. CDR3 sequence (DNA): TGTGCCAGCAGTGATGGCCAGTATAATTCACCCCTCCACTTT. Encoded protein: CASSDGQYNSPLHF. The whole variable domain, filled in from reference TRBV25-1 and TRBJ1-6, reads EADIYQTPRYLVIGTGKKITLECSQTMGHDKMYWYQQDPGMELHLIHYSYGVNSTEKGDLSSESTVSRIRTEHFPLTLESARPSHTSQYLCASSDGQYNSPLHFGNGTRLTVT.